Listed here are 22 T cell receptor beta chains from one sample, sequenced in a study of CD4 and CD8 cells across lung adenocarcinoma regions. TCRdb reanalysed the PCR reads using MiXCR and keeps one entry per CDR3 protein. This sample has around 20,000 distinct CDR3 sequences, with 46% found just once. The sequencing input was CD4+ T cells from the margin of a lung tumor. The origin of the receptors is a male donor with lung adenocarcinoma. The CD4 and CD8 labels of this study may be unreliable.

The genes are TRBV27 and TRBJ2-1; 7 bases line up with TRBD1. The DNA end is a closer match to TRBJ2-5, so the J assignment may be wrong. CDR3 length: 14 residues. Germline V gene data show CDR1 as MNHEY and CDR2 as SMNVEV (reference sequence). For the CDR3, the DNA is TGTGCCAGCAGTTCCTCAAGACAGGGAGAGACCCAGTACTTC. It codes for CASSSSRQGETQYF.

This clonotype was counted only a few times. V is TRBV7-9 and J is TRBJ2-2, with D uncertain. This CDR3 has 15 residues. V was trimmed by 1 base and J by 4 bases, leaving 10 bases between them. CDR1 is SEHNR, CDR2 FQNEAQ, per germline (reference sequence). This CDR3 reads CASSLDGRSTGELFF. The CDR3 nucleotides are TGTGCCAGCAGCTTAGATGGGCGAAGCACCGGGGAGCTGTTTTTT.

Many counts were recorded for this clonotype. The CDR3 DNA follows: TGCGCCAGCAGCCAACTAGCGTCCACAGATACGCAGTATTTT. Protein product: CASSQLASTDTQYF. This chain joins TRBV5-1 and TRBJ2-3; TRBD2 agrees at 7 bases. With V trimmed by 4 bases and J by 2 bases, 4 bases remained unmatched. This CDR3 spans 14 amino acids. Germline CDR1 SGHRS, CDR2 YFSETQ.

This clonotype was detected only a few times. The CDR3 bases are TGTGCCAGCAGTTTAATAGGGAATGAGCAGTTCTTC. This codes for CASSLIGNEQFF. This chain connects TRBV27 to TRBJ2-1; D unresolved. Trimming took 2 bases from V and 7 from J, leaving 6 bases between them. There are 12 residues in the CDR3. From germline, CDR1 is MNHEY and CDR2 SMNVEV (reference sequence).

The rearrangement uses TRBV7-8 and TRBJ2-1; TRBD1 matches at 12 bases. With V trimmed by 3 bases and J by 1 base, 4 bases remained unmatched. The CDR3 has 17 amino acids. Germline V gene data show CDR1 as SGHVS and CDR2 as FQNEAQ. DNA for the CDR3: TGTGCCAGCAGCTTTGGGGGACAGGGGGCTTCCTACAATGAGCAGTTCTTC. Amino acids: CASSFGGQGASYNEQFF.

The chain recombines TRBV25-1 with TRBJ2-4, with 7 bases fitting TRBD2. Germline assignment: CDR1 MGHDK and CDR2 SYGVNS. The CDR3 spans 15 residues. CDR3 DNA sequence: TGTGGCGCGGGGGTCCGGGGCCGTGGCGGAGCCATCCAGTACTTC. It translates to CGAGVRGRGGAIQYF.

The chain recombines TRBV20-1 with TRBJ2-7; perhaps TRBD2 as D (6 bases). The CDR3 is 13 amino acids. Per the germline V gene, CDR1 is DFQATT and CDR2 is SNEGSKA (reference sequence). The V and J ends lost 6 bases and 1 base respectively, with 13 bases between them. The CDR3 sequence: CSAQAGYSYEQYF. The CDR3 DNA sequence: TGCAGTGCCCAGGCGGGATATTCCTACGAGCAGTACTTC.

The table lists this clonotype with many counts. The chain employs TRBV11-2 and TRBJ2-5, with D tentatively TRBD1 or TRBD2 (5 bases each). Germline CDR1 and CDR2: SGHAT and FQNNGV. The V and J ends lost 1 base and 5 bases respectively, with 20 bases between them. This CDR3 region has 17 residues. The DNA of the CDR3 is TGTGCCAGCAGCTTAGGCGTAGGGACCTCTTCCCGGGAGACCCAGTACTTC. It yields the protein CASSLGVGTSSRETQYF.

For this clonotype: The DNA is left out, because the CDR3 cannot be placed on it with certainty; the CDR3 is given as TCRdb lists it. V and J are TRBV10-3 and TRBJ2-2; the D segment call TRBD1 is taken from the table without a DNA check. Germline V gene lookup returns CDR1 ENHRY and CDR2 SYGVKD. The CDR3 is made up of 20 amino acids, end residues included. The CDR3 protein is CAGRGERREQYFGNTGELFF.

About this clonotype: The junction shows a germline mismatch at one end, possibly a read error. The DNA for the CDR3 is TGCGCCAGCAGTGAGGGCAGGGGGCGGCCTGGCGCCAACGTCCAGACTTTC. As protein: CASSEGRGRPGANVQTF. The gene calls are TRBV10-2 and TRBJ2-6; TRBD1 matches 8 bases. The CDR3 runs to 17 residues. The germline gives CDR1 WSHSY, CDR2 SAAADI.

With respect to this clonotype: The junction does not match germline at one end; this may be a read error. The chain employs TRBV27 and TRBJ2-3; 7 bases fit TRBD1. Germline assignment: CDR1 MNHEY and CDR2 SMNVEV (reference sequence). The CDR3 contains 17 residues. CDR3 amino acids: CASSPGRGASGTDTQYF. CDR3 nucleotides: TGTGCCAGCAGTCCGGGCCGAGGAGCCTCTGGGACAGATACGCAGTACTTT.

The rearrangement joins TRBV10-2 to TRBJ2-3; D is perhaps TRBD2 (5 bases). Per the germline V gene, CDR1 is WSHSY and CDR2 is SAAADI. Trimming left V 11 bases short and J 9 bases short, with 24 bases between. The CDR3 length is 14 residues. The CDR3 protein is CAVWRVGATNTQYF. The CDR3, as DNA: TGCGCCGTCTGGCGGGTGGGAGCCACAAACACGCAGTATTTT.

Turning to this clonotype: One end of the junction is discordant with germline, which a read error may explain. J is TRBJ2-6 and V is TRBV27, with 14 bases fitting TRBD2. The germline V gene has CDR1 MNHEY and CDR2 SMNVEV (reference sequence). CDR3 length: 18 amino acids. DNA of the CDR3: TGTGCCAGCAGTAGGAGACTAGCGGGAGGGGCTGGGGCCTACGTGCAGTCCTTC. Amino acid sequence: CASSRRLAGGAGAYVQSF.

This clonotype was counted a few times. The V call is TRBV27, the J call TRBJ2-1; D remains ambiguous. The last part of the DNA fits TRBJ2-7 better; the J call may be wrong. Germline V gives CDR1 MNHEY, CDR2 SMNVEV (reference sequence). There are 13 residues in the CDR3. The CDR3 DNA is TGTGCCAGCAGTTTCGGACCGGACTACGAGCAGTACTTC. It specifies CASSFGPDYEQYF.

V gene TRBV14 combines with J gene TRBJ1-6; the D gene is possibly TRBD1 (6 bases). CDR1 and CDR2 (germline): SGHDN, FVKESK. Trimming took off 9 bases at V and 10 bases at J, with 19 bases between the two ends. This CDR3 region has 14 residues. The CDR3: CASHRTGIGSPLHF. As DNA, the CDR3 is TGTGCCAGTCACAGAACAGGGATCGGATCACCCCTCCACTTT.

Details on this clonotype: A much larger clone is a single base away; this may be a read error. The chain couples TRBV4-1 to TRBJ2-1; 10 bases are a match to TRBD2. The end of the DNA is better explained by TRBJ2-7, so the J call may be wrong. The CDR3 contains 16 residues. Germline V gene data show CDR1 as MGHRA and CDR2 as YSYEKL. The CDR3 DNA reads TGCGCCAGCAGCCCAAGCGGTCTAGCGGGAGCTTACGAGCAGTACTTC. This translates into CASSPSGLAGAYEQYF.

This clonotype was found once. A read error may produce the germline difference seen at one junction end. The rearrangement links TRBV23-1 to TRBJ2-1; D remains ambiguous. TRBV23-1 is annotated as an ORF whose role is uncertain. The CDR3 covers 9 residues. CDR3: CASSQDPDF. In nucleotides, the CDR3 is TGCGCCAGCAGTCAAGACCCGGACTTC.

This clonotype was detected ten times or more. This sequence joins TRBV20-1 and TRBJ2-2; 9 bases agree with TRBD2. With V trimmed by 1 base and J by 5 bases, 17 bases remained unmatched. The CDR3 extends over 19 amino acids. Per the germline V gene, CDR1 is DFQATT and CDR2 is SNEGSKA (reference sequence). CDR3: CSARGRGLAGKKGTGELFF. The DNA of the CDR3 is TGCAGTGCTAGAGGCCGAGGGCTAGCGGGGAAAAAGGGGACCGGGGAGCTGTTTTTT.

This clonotype is medium-sized (0.01 to 0.1%) within its sample. CDR3 residues: CASSELGNSGANVLTF. The CDR3 region has the DNA TGTGCCAGCAGTGAGCTTGGCAACTCTGGGGCCAACGTCCTGACTTTC. The chain uses TRBV6-1 and TRBJ2-6; no reliable D call. The CDR3 is 16 residues long. Per germline, CDR1 MNHNS and CDR2 SASEGT. Trimming cost V 3 bases and J 0 bases, with 9 bases left between them.

This clonotype was counted only a few times. The V call is TRBV6-1, the J call TRBJ1-2; 7 bases align to TRBD1. The CDR3 is 15 amino acids. Trimming took 5 bases from V and 6 from J; bases not matched to a gene: 12. Per the germline V gene, CDR1 is MNHNS and CDR2 is SASEGT. The DNA of the CDR3 is TGTGCCAGCAGTCCGGGGACAGCCGGGAGGGATGGCTACACCTTC. It encodes CASSPGTAGRDGYTF.

As concerns this clonotype: The junction shows a germline mismatch at one end, possibly a read error. The V call is TRBV4-1, the J call TRBJ2-3; D is perhaps TRBD1 (6 bases). The CDR3 has 17 residues. CDR1 is MGHRA and CDR2 is YSYEKL in the germline V gene. CDR3 protein: CASSRDWGPWIKNTQYF. The CDR3 coding sequence is TGCGCCAGCAGCCGCGACTGGGGGCCGTGGATCAAAAATACGCAGTATTTC.

This clonotype showed up many times. The chain is built from TRBV20-1 and TRBJ2-1; D gene uncertain. Germline assignment: CDR1 DFQATT and CDR2 SNEGSKA (reference sequence). The CDR3 covers 12 residues. V dropped 6 bases and J dropped 6 bases, with 12 bases sitting between them. The CDR3: CSASDPSNEQFF. For the CDR3, the DNA is TGCAGTGCATCGGACCCGAGCAATGAGCAGTTCTTC.